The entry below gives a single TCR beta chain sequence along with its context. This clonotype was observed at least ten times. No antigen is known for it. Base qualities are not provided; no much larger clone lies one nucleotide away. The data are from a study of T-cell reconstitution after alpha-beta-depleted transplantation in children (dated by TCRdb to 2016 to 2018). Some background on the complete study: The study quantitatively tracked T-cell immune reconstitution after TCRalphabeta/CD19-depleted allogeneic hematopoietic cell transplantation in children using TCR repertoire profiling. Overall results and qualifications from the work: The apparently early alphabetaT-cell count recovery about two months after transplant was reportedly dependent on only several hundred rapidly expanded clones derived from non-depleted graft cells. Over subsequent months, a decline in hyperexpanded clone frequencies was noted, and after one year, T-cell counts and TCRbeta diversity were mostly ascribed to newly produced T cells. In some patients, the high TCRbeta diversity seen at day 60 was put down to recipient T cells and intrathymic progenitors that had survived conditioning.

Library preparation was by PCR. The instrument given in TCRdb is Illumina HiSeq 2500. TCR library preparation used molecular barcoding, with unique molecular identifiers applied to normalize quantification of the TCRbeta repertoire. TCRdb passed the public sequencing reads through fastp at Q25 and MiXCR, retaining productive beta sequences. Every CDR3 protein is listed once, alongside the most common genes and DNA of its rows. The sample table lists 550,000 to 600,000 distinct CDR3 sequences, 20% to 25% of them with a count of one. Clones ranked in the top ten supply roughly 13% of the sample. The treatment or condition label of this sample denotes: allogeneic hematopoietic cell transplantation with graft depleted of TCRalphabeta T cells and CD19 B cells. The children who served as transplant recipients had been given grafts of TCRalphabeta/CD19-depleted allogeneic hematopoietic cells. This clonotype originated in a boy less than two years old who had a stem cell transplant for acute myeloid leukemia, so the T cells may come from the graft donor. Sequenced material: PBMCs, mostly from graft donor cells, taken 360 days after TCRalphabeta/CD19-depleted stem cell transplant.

The nucleotides are TGCGCCAGCAGCCAAGATATAGCAGACACCACAGATACGCAGTATTTT. This gives the protein CASSQDIADTTDTQYF. The rearrangement joined TRBV4-3 to TRBJ2-3; the D gene assignment is ambiguous. The CDR3 numbers 16 residues from cysteine through phenylalanine. The CDR3 DNA has 48 bases and is translated from base 1. Relative to germline, V is 0 bases shorter and J is 2 bases shorter, with 12 bases between their ends. Sequences LGHNA (CDR1) and YSLEER (CDR2) are obtained from the germline V gene.